Below, 16 T cell receptor beta chains from the same sample are listed, as sequenced in a study of blood T cell repertoires in COVID-19. Only in-frame clones appear in the TCRdb table, and some are missing; sequencing was by immunoSEQ multiplex PCR. The repertoire holds 150,000 to 200,000 clones, approximately 90% seen once, with less than 3.5% in the top ten. Specimen: peripheral blood. All receptors come from a woman aged 25-40 years with active or convalescent COVID-19.

The chain couples TRBV15 to TRBJ1-6; D ambiguous. The CDR3 is 16 residues long. Trimming stripped 5 bases from V and 5 bases from J, with 16 bases between. Germline V gives CDR1 LNHNV, CDR2 YYDKDF (reference sequence). This chain's CDR3 is CATSGRRVHNNSPLHF. For the CDR3, the DNA is TGTGCCACCAGCGGAAGGAGGGTACATAATAATTCACCCCTCCACTTT.

The CDR3 DNA sequence: TGTGCCAGCAGCCCGGGACAGGGGGCTTTTGATACGCAGTATTTT. Its protein product is CASSPGQGAFDTQYF. The chain employs TRBV7-9 and TRBJ2-3, with TRBD1 matching over 12 bases. The germline V gene encodes CDR1 SEHNR and CDR2 FQNEAQ (reference sequence). This CDR3 spans 15 amino acids. The V gene end was trimmed by 5 bases and the J gene end by 6 bases; junction bases not matched to a gene: 6.

V usage is TRBV18 and J usage is TRBJ1-2, with D possibly being TRBD1 (6 bases). The CDR3 is made up of 14 amino acids. CDR1 is KGHSH, CDR2 LQKENI, per germline. V shed 3 bases and J shed 6 bases, with 14 bases lying between them. CDR3 sequence (DNA): TGTGCCAGCTCACCTTCGAGGGACACAGATGGCTACACCTTC. It yields the protein CASSPSRDTDGYTF.

The chain links TRBV19 to TRBJ2-1; 8 positions match TRBD2. Germline-derived CDR1 and CDR2 are LNHDA and SQIVND (reference sequence). The CDR3 is 16 amino acids. The junction had 8 bases not matched to a gene; V was cut back by 5 bases and J by 2 bases. In DNA form, the CDR3 reads TGTGCCAGTAGTCCCCAGGTAGCGGGACCCTACAATGAGCAGTTCTTC. Translating gives CASSPQVAGPYNEQFF.

This sequence joins TRBV2 and TRBJ2-4; 9 nucleotides line up with TRBD1. The J segment lost 0 bases and the V segment lost 9 bases, leaving 15 bases of the junction unmatched. Germline V gene lookup returns CDR1 SNHLY and CDR2 FYNNEI. The CDR3 is made up of 18 amino acids. The CDR3 DNA sequence: TGTGCCAGTAAACCGGGACAGGGATTTTATCTAGCCAAAAACATTCAGTACTTC. As protein: CASKPGQGFYLAKNIQYF.

The chain has TRBV4-1 and TRBJ1-2; TRBD1 matches 8 bases. With V trimmed by 1 base and J by 8 bases, 15 bases remained unmatched. Germline-derived CDR1 and CDR2 are MGHRA and YSYEKL. This CDR3 is 17 amino acids long. CDR3 DNA sequence: TGCGCCAGCAGCCAAGGGATCGTCGCAGGGGGCTTGGGAGGCTACACCTTC. It translates to CASSQGIVAGGLGGYTF.

The chain carries TRBV7-9 and TRBJ2-3; 11 bases agree with TRBD1. Looked up from germline, CDR1 is SEHNR and CDR2 is FQNEAQ (reference sequence). CDR3 size: 17 residues. V lost 3 bases, J lost 4 bases, and 9 bases stayed unmatched. The CDR3 DNA follows: TGTGCCAGCAGCTTTCCGGACAGGGGGCGTCGTCCAGATACGCAGTATTTT. It translates to CASSFPDRGRRPDTQYF.

The chain employs TRBV7-2 and TRBJ1-2; TRBD1 is a possible D gene (5 bases). This CDR3 is 15 amino acids long. Trimming removed 5 bases from V and 4 bases from J, with 17 bases in between. Germline V lookup: CDR1 SGHTA, CDR2 FQGNSA. CDR3 DNA: TGTGCCAGCAGCCACACCGGCGACAGTTTCTATGGCTACACCTTC. It is translated as CASSHTGDSFYGYTF.

The chain carries TRBV28 and TRBJ1-6, with TRBD1 matching over 10 bases. The CDR3 is 17 amino acids. CDR1 and CDR2 from the germline V gene are MDHEN and SYDVKM. V shed 6 bases and J 12 bases; nucleotides not matched to a gene: 17. The CDR3 region has the DNA TGTGCCAGCAGACCTATCAAAACCGGGACAGGGGTAGGACCCCTCCACTTT. As protein: CASRPIKTGTGVGPLHF.

Of note for this clone: This same CDR3 is encoded by further DNA sequences in the sample. The gene calls are TRBV6-5 and TRBJ2-7; no clear D. Trimming shortened V by 0 bases and J by 3 bases, and 6 bases separated the two germline ends. This CDR3 is 13 amino acids long. The germline V gene has CDR1 MNHEY and CDR2 SVGAGI. The CDR3 is CASSYSGSYEQYF. Here the CDR3 DNA reads TGTGCCAGCAGTTACTCGGGCAGCTACGAGCAGTACTTC.

This clone was counted once. This chain uses TRBV28 with TRBJ1-2, with D perhaps matching TRBD1 (6 bases). This CDR3 region has 16 residues. The germline V and J ends were trimmed by 5 bases and 5 bases, with 21 bases remaining between them. The V gene's germline CDR1 is MDHEN and CDR2 SYDVKM. The CDR3 is CASSDMTGNQNYGYTF. CDR3 DNA: TGTGCCAGCAGTGATATGACAGGCAACCAGAATTATGGCTACACCTTC.

This clone was seen once. The V call is TRBV6-4, the J call TRBJ2-2; possibly TRBD2 for D (6 bases). V dropped 6 bases and J dropped 4 bases, with 12 bases sitting between them. The CDR3 has 14 amino acids. In germline, CDR1 is MRHNA, CDR2 SNTAGT. This CDR3 reads CASSREDGTGELFF. Here the CDR3 DNA reads TGTGCCAGCAGCAGGGAGGATGGCACCGGGGAGCTGTTTTTT.

V gene TRBV6-4 combines with J gene TRBJ2-1; D remains ambiguous. There are 14 residues in the CDR3. Trimming left V 7 bases short and J 8 bases short, with 18 bases between. The germline V gene encodes CDR1 MRHNA and CDR2 SNTAGT. This CDR3 is CASTVTGVRHEQFF. The CDR3 DNA reads TGTGCCAGCACTGTAACTGGAGTAAGGCATGAGCAGTTCTTC.

This chain uses TRBV25-1 with TRBJ2-7, with 9 bases matching TRBD1. Germline V CDR1 and CDR2: MGHDK, SYGVNS. Trimming took 4 bases from V and 0 from J; bases not matched to a gene: 4. The length of the CDR3 is 15 residues. The CDR3 nucleotides read TGTGCCAGCAGTGTGGGACAGGGTTTCTCCTACGAGCAGTACTTC. This sequence encodes CASSVGQGFSYEQYF.

This clone has a single count. The gene calls are TRBV29-1 and TRBJ2-7, with unresolved D. CDR1 and CDR2 (germline): SQVTM, ANQGSEA. This CDR3 spans 11 amino acids. V lost 3 bases, J lost 5 bases, and 8 bases lay in between. CDR3 protein: CSVELTNEQYF. The CDR3 DNA sequence: TGCAGCGTTGAGTTAACAAACGAGCAGTACTTC.

The J gene is TRBJ2-2, the V gene TRBV6-4; TRBD2 agrees at 8 bases. Germline V gives CDR1 MRHNA, CDR2 SNTAGT. V lost 4 bases and J lost 2; bases outside the gene matches: 3. This CDR3 has 15 amino acids. CDR3: CASSVGLANTGELFF. In DNA, the CDR3 is TGTGCCAGCAGTGTAGGACTAGCCAACACCGGGGAGCTGTTTTTT.